The rows below give T cell receptor beta chains drawn from one sample of a study of shared clonotypes between healthy human individuals. Sequencing used immunoSEQ multiplex PCR; TCRdb keeps in-frame clones, though not all of them. The table lists 2 million to 2.5 million clones, 85% to 95% of them singletons. Sequencing was done on a sample of naive CD4+ T cells from PBMCs. The receptors here all came from a man between 18 and 35 years old in good health. Some clones in this sample may be carry-over from other donors' samples. CDR3s include the opening cysteine and the closing phenylalanine or tryptophan. The D gene is left open where the match is weak.

cdr3_aa: CASSSRTYNEQFF
v_call: TRBV5-1
cdr3_length: 13
d_call: .

cdr3_aa: CASSPTSLGEQFF
v_call: TRBV7-2
cdr3_length: 13
d_call: .

cdr3_aa: CASSFAGVGAYEQYF
v_call: TRBV5-4
cdr3_length: 15
d_call: .

cdr3_aa: CASSLSPGGYNEQFF
v_call: TRBV5-1
cdr3_length: 15
d_call: .

cdr3_aa: CASRRTVYNEQFF
v_call: TRBV6-6
cdr3_length: 13
d_call: .

cdr3_aa: CASGSGGSTDTQYF
v_call: TRBV28
cdr3_length: 14
d_call: TRBD2

cdr3_aa: CATSTRPGQGDEKLFF
v_call: TRBV15
cdr3_length: 16
d_call: TRBD1

cdr3_aa: CASSSRPGASGAEQFF
v_call: TRBV28
cdr3_length: 16
d_call: TRBD2

cdr3_aa: CASSQGYETQYF
v_call: TRBV28
cdr3_length: 12
d_call: .

cdr3_aa: CASSVGGTDTQYF
v_call: TRBV9
cdr3_length: 13
d_call: .

cdr3_aa: CASSQGGLRGLDEQFF
v_call: TRBV4-1
cdr3_length: 16
d_call: TRBD2

cdr3_aa: CATGGQTYEQYF
v_call: TRBV6-1
cdr3_length: 12
d_call: .

cdr3_aa: CASSLVGGPSYNEQFF
v_call: TRBV5-1
cdr3_length: 16
d_call: .

cdr3_aa: CASSWQGVKGNTIYF
v_call: TRBV5-1
cdr3_length: 15
d_call: .

cdr3_aa: CASSLITGLGEAFF
v_call: TRBV7-9
cdr3_length: 14
d_call: .

cdr3_aa: CASSLLRQGSNTEAFF
v_call: TRBV5-4
cdr3_length: 16
d_call: TRBD1

cdr3_aa: CASSNDGREQYF
v_call: TRBV5-1
cdr3_length: 12
d_call: .

cdr3_aa: CASSLGTGGGQPQHF
v_call: TRBV7-2
cdr3_length: 15
d_call: TRBD1

cdr3_aa: CASSMILALHPNEQFF
v_call: TRBV28
cdr3_length: 16
d_call: TRBD2

cdr3_aa: CASSGTGAQSYGYTF
v_call: TRBV9
cdr3_length: 15
d_call: TRBD1

cdr3_aa: CASSSTDRATTGELFF
v_call: TRBV5-1
cdr3_length: 16
d_call: TRBD1

cdr3_aa: CASSPSNRDTDTQYF
v_call: TRBV18
cdr3_length: 15
d_call: .

cdr3_aa: CASSRGGIYNEQFF
v_call: TRBV4-3
cdr3_length: 14
d_call: .

cdr3_aa: CASSPPEAKGEQYF
v_call: TRBV18
cdr3_length: 14
d_call: .

cdr3_aa: CASSPSSGAKTGELFF
v_call: TRBV5-4
cdr3_length: 16
d_call: TRBD2

cdr3_aa: CASSVLAGGPGANVLTF
v_call: TRBV9
cdr3_length: 17
d_call: TRBD2

cdr3_aa: CASSPIQGSPPQPQHF
v_call: TRBV27
cdr3_length: 16
d_call: .

cdr3_aa: CASSPKDRGTGELFF
v_call: TRBV19
cdr3_length: 15
d_call: TRBD1

cdr3_aa: CASSYNGLAGVDEQYF
v_call: TRBV6-6
cdr3_length: 16
d_call: TRBD2

cdr3_aa: CASSLARQGNEKLFF
v_call: TRBV7-9
cdr3_length: 15
d_call: .

cdr3_aa: CASSPSTSGRLYNEQFF
v_call: TRBV5-4
cdr3_length: 17
d_call: TRBD2

cdr3_aa: CASSQAGTASYEQYF
v_call: TRBV4-1
cdr3_length: 15
d_call: .

cdr3_aa: CASSTYDRALGGYTF
v_call: TRBV19
cdr3_length: 15
d_call: TRBD1

cdr3_aa: CSADQGDEQFF
v_call: TRBV20-1
cdr3_length: 11
d_call: .

cdr3_aa: CASSSTPQGYEAFF
v_call: TRBV9
cdr3_length: 14
d_call: .

cdr3_aa: CASSLVRVNRDSNQPQHF
v_call: TRBV11-3
cdr3_length: 18
d_call: .

cdr3_aa: CASSLGQRAETQYF
v_call: TRBV18
cdr3_length: 14
d_call: .

cdr3_aa: CASSLASRVLSTGELFF
v_call: TRBV7-6
cdr3_length: 17
d_call: .

cdr3_aa: CASSQIYAGGSEETQYF
v_call: TRBV4-2
cdr3_length: 17
d_call: TRBD2

cdr3_aa: CASSIDQGTGTQYF
v_call: TRBV18
cdr3_length: 14
d_call: .

cdr3_aa: CASSLAQGPNNEQFF
v_call: TRBV5-8
cdr3_length: 15
d_call: .

cdr3_aa: CASSTSKVTWWFYEQYF
v_call: TRBV27
cdr3_length: 17
d_call: .

cdr3_aa: CASSEKLGLGEQYF
v_call: TRBV6-1
cdr3_length: 14
d_call: .

cdr3_aa: CASSYAGTGTDTQYF
v_call: TRBV6-5
cdr3_length: 15
d_call: .

cdr3_aa: CSAEPGLVQYF
v_call: TRBV20-1
cdr3_length: 11
d_call: TRBD2

cdr3_aa: CASSYRRPGDGRSFYEQYF
v_call: TRBV28
cdr3_length: 19
d_call: .

cdr3_aa: CASSERGRGNTEAFF
v_call: TRBV6-1
cdr3_length: 15
d_call: .

cdr3_aa: CASSLGRHNEQFF
v_call: TRBV11-2
cdr3_length: 13
d_call: .

cdr3_aa: CATRGVNSYEQYF
v_call: TRBV7-9
cdr3_length: 13
d_call: .

cdr3_aa: CASSVAPGAQYEQYF
v_call: TRBV9
cdr3_length: 15
d_call: .

cdr3_aa: CASSFNRGAYGYTF
v_call: TRBV6-5
cdr3_length: 14
d_call: TRBD1